This is a list of T cell receptor beta chains from one sample in a study of blood T cell repertoires in COVID-19. Sequencing was performed with immunoSEQ multiplex PCR; in TCRdb, only in-frame clones are kept and a portion is missing. Of roughly 280,000 clones in the sample, 85% to 90% are singletons; the top ten hold 2.4%. The material sequenced was PBMCs or T cells enriched from blood (not recorded which). These receptors originate from a woman under 30 who had recovered from COVID-19. Both conserved end residues are part of each CDR3. The D gene is left open where the match is weak. Rows may omit the clone size; those that give it use once, few, many or a size class.

>TRBJ1-2|TRBV7-2|TRBD1|NA
TGTGCCGGGGAAAACAGGGGGCTCATCGGCTACACCTTC
CAGENRGLIGYTF
>TRBJ1-2|TRBV7-2|NA|NA
TGTGCCAGCAGCTTGGGAAAGGGGGTCATTTATGGCTACACCTTC
CASSLGKGVIYGYTF
>TRBJ1-2|TRBV27|TRBD1|NA
TGTGCCAGCGGGGAACCGGGACAGGGAAATGGCTACACCTTC
CASGEPGQGNGYTF
>TRBJ1-2|TRBV28|NA|NA
TGTGCCAGCAGTCCTTGGATGGAGGTAAACTATGGCTACACCTTC
CASSPWMEVNYGYTF
>TRBJ1-1|TRBV28|TRBD1|NA
TGTGCCAGCAGTTTGACAGGGGGCAAAACTGAAGCTTTCTTT
CASSLTGGKTEAFF
>TRBJ2-4|TRBV6-5|NA|NA
TGTGCCAGCCGAGTGGCCAAAAACATTCAGTACTTC
CASRVAKNIQYF
>TRBJ1-5|TRBV19|TRBD1|NA
TGTGCCAGTAGCCCAATCCGGGACAGGGGTAACCGTCAGCCCCAGCATTTT
CASSPIRDRGNRQPQHF
>TRBJ1-4|TRBV20-1|NA|once
TGCAGTGCTAGTGGGCTCGCTTCAACTAATGAAAAACTGTTTTTT
CSASGLASTNEKLFF
>TRBJ2-3|TRBV27|TRBD2|NA
TGTGCCAGCAGATCCCATGCGGGGGTCCTCGGTACGCAGTATTTT
CASRSHAGVLGTQYF
>TRBJ1-2|TRBV30|TRBD1|NA
TGTGCCTGGGGTTCCGGGACAGGGGATGGCTACACCTTC
CAWGSGTGDGYTF
>TRBJ1-1|TRBV2|TRBD1|NA
TGTGCCAGCCAAACCGGGGGGACAGGGACGACTGAAGCTTTCTTT
CASQTGGTGTTEAFF